The entry that follows covers one TCR beta chain sequence. Sequencing used immunoSEQ multiplex PCR; TCRdb keeps in-frame clones, though not all of them. In the table there are around 84,000 clones, around 83% of which are singletons. This sample stems from a study of blood T cell repertoires in COVID-19. The V and J ends lost 4 bases and 7 bases, in that order; junction bases with no gene match: 6. CDR1 and CDR2 (germline): GTSNPN, SVGIG (reference sequence). This CDR3 region has 13 residues. The receptor comes from a man older than 75 with active or convalescent COVID-19. This chain uses TRBV30 with TRBJ2-1; TRBD2 aligns across 8 bases. The specimen was peripheral blood. The CDR3 nucleotides are TGTGCCTGGACCCTGATAGCGGGAAATGAGCAGTTCTTC. Protein product: CAWTLIAGNEQFF. Full variable domain (rest looked up from reference TRBV30 and TRBJ2-1): SQTIHQWPATLVQPVGSPLSLECTVEGTSNPNLYWYRQAAGRGLQLLFYSVGIGQISSEVPQNLSASRPQDRQFILSSKKLLLSDSGFYLCAWTLIAGNEQFFGPGTRLTVL.